Shown below are 12 T cell receptor beta chains from a single sample sequenced in a study of T-cell reconstitution after alpha-beta-depleted transplantation in children. Preparation of the TCRbeta library used unique molecular identifiers. TCRdb redid the calling of the PCR reads with MiXCR, one entry per CDR3 protein. The sample records fewer than 700,000 distinct CDR3 sequences, 10% to 15% being singletons. The sample here was PBMCs, mostly from graft donor cells, taken 360 days after TCRalphabeta/CD19-depleted stem cell transplant. The receptors were sampled from a male patient younger than 18 who had a stem cell transplant for acute myeloid leukemia, so the T cells may come from the graft donor.

The chain couples TRBV28 to TRBJ2-5; no clear D. CDR1 and CDR2 (germline): MDHEN, SYDVKM. The CDR3 is 15 amino acids. V was pared by 2 bases and J by 4 bases, with 14 bases between. CDR3 nucleotide sequence: TGTGCCAGCAGTTTACGTCAAGGTACGGGAGAGACCCAGTACTTC. Translated, it gives CASSLRQGTGETQYF.

V usage is TRBV20-1 and J usage is TRBJ2-3; the D gene is possibly TRBD2 (5 bases). Germline V lookup: CDR1 DFQATT, CDR2 SNEGSKA (reference sequence). Trimming took off 4 bases at V and 3 bases at J, with 20 bases between the two ends. The CDR3 is 16 residues long. DNA for the CDR3: TGCAGTGCTATATCCCGCTTTAGCGCTGGTACAGATACGCAGTATTTT. Amino acids: CSAISRFSAGTDTQYF.

V is TRBV18 and J is TRBJ1-1; D gene uncertain. Germline CDR1 is KGHSH and CDR2 is LQKENI. The V end lost 2 bases, the J end lost 1 base, and 8 bases lay between the germline ends. The CDR3 loop spans 14 amino acids. The CDR3 coding sequence is TGTGCCAGCTCACCAGGTGCCGAGAACACTGAAGCTTTCTTT. Translating it yields CASSPGAENTEAFF.

The J gene is TRBJ2-1, the V gene TRBV11-2; weak D call: TRBD2 (5 bases). Trimming stripped 6 bases from V and 0 bases from J, with 24 bases between. Germline V gives CDR1 SGHAT, CDR2 FQNNGV. The length of the CDR3 is 19 residues. CDR3 region: CASRKTRRGYSSSYNEQFF. The CDR3 coding sequence is TGTGCCAGCAGGAAGACAAGACGCGGGTACTCGAGCTCCTACAATGAGCAGTTCTTC. The whole variable domain, remainder taken from reference TRBV11-2 and TRBJ2-1, is EAGVAQSPRYKIIEKRQSVAFWCNPISGHATLYWYQQILGQGPKLLIQFQNNGVVDDSQLPKDRFSAERLKGVDSTLKIQPAKLEDSAVYLCASRKTRRGYSSSYNEQFFGPGTRLTVL.

This clonotype was seen at least ten times. This chain joins TRBV20-1 and TRBJ2-1, with TRBD2 as a possible D gene (5 bases). The V gene lost 5 bases and the J gene lost 2 bases, with 16 bases spanning the gap. This CDR3 has 15 amino acids. Germline V gene data show CDR1 as DFQATT and CDR2 as SNEGSKA (reference sequence). CDR3 sequence (DNA): TGCAGTGCTTCCCTCTTCCGGGATACCTACAATGAGCAGTTCTTC. Translating gives CSASLFRDTYNEQFF.

This sequence joins TRBV5-6 and TRBJ1-1, with TRBD1 identical over 8 bases. CDR1 is SGHDT, CDR2 YYEEEE, per germline. Trimming removed 5 bases from V and 1 base from J; junction bases left unmatched: 22. The CDR3 covers 20 residues. The CDR3: CASRSGTGLPYGFGNTEAFF. The CDR3 nucleotides are TGTGCCAGCAGGTCCGGGACAGGTCTCCCATACGGGTTTGGGAACACTGAAGCTTTCTTT.

This clonotype was seen many times. CDR3 nucleotide sequence: TGTGCCAGCAGCTCTAGCGGCCACGGGATGGATGAGCAGTTCTTC. Protein sequence: CASSSSGHGMDEQFF. V usage is TRBV7-2 and J usage is TRBJ2-1, with 7 bases fitting TRBD2. Germline values: CDR1 SGHTA, CDR2 FQGNSA. The length of the CDR3 is 15 residues. V was clipped by 4 bases and J by 8 bases; unmatched bases: 11.

This clonotype was detected only a few times. The chain carries TRBV9 and TRBJ2-7; D is possibly TRBD1 (5 bases). Germline CDR1 SGDLS, CDR2 YYNGEE. The CDR3 spans 16 residues. The V and J ends lost 2 bases and 3 bases respectively, with 18 bases between them. CDR3 residues: CASSVHPVWGYYEQYF. The CDR3 DNA follows: TGTGCCAGCAGCGTTCACCCCGTATGGGGCTACTACGAGCAGTACTTC.

This clonotype was detected only a few times. The CDR3 DNA is TGCAGCGCATATATGGGCAGCGGGAGGGTGCGCACCGGGGAGCTGTTTTTT. It translates to CSAYMGSGRVRTGELFF. The chain carries TRBV29-1 and TRBJ2-2, with TRBD2 matching over 10 bases. Looked up from germline, CDR1 is SQVTM and CDR2 is ANQGSEA. The CDR3 spans 17 residues. Losses at the gene ends were 7 bases for V and 4 bases for J; bases not matched to a gene: 15.

This chain links TRBV11-1 with TRBJ2-5; TRBD2 matches 12 bases. From germline, CDR1 is SGHAT and CDR2 FQDESV (reference sequence). The CDR3 is 13 residues long. After removal of 2 bases from V and 12 bases from J, the junction contained 4 bases not matched to a gene. The CDR3 here is CASSLTTSGGEYF. The CDR3, as DNA: TGTGCCAGCAGCTTAACGACTAGCGGGGGAGAGTACTTC.

This CDR3 reads CSVEPTSGTDTQYF. The CDR3 DNA reads TGCAGCGTTGAGCCGACTAGCGGCACAGATACGCAGTATTTT. This sequence joins TRBV29-1 and TRBJ2-3; 8 nucleotides line up with TRBD2. CDR1 is SQVTM and CDR2 is ANQGSEA in the germline V gene. V gave up 3 bases and J gave up 1 base; unmatched junction bases: 3. This CDR3 is built from 14 residues.

The CDR3 is CASSPYGPAENEQFF. CDR3 bases: TGTGCCAGCAGTCCCTACGGGCCCGCTGAGAATGAGCAGTTCTTC. This chain links TRBV12-3 or TRBV12-4 with TRBJ2-1; D is ambiguous. There are 15 residues in the CDR3. Trimming took off 5 bases at V and 7 bases at J, with 18 bases between the two ends.